The present T cell receptor (beta chain) was sequenced within a study of radiotherapy plus CTLA-4 blockade in lung cancer listed by TCRdb under 2018. Regarding the research as a whole: Objective responses were observed in roughly a sixth of enrolled patients, and disease control was achieved in 30% to 40%.

The paper's findings and limits, for the study overall: After treatment with radiotherapy and ipilimumab, TCR clones that originated in tumors expanded in peripheral blood. The strongest predictors of response were reported to be early dynamic shifts in blood T cell clones along with a rise in serum interferon-beta following radiation.

Measured from the cysteine to the phenylalanine, the CDR3 is 16 residues long. The CDR3 DNA has 48 bases and is translated from base 1. Looking up the germline V gene yields CDR1 MDHEN and CDR2 SYDVKM. V loses 6 bases, J loses 2 bases, and the germline ends lie 17 bases apart. In this study, focal radiation therapy paired with CTLA-4 blockade (ipilimumab) was tested in patients who had chemo-refractory metastatic non-small-cell lung cancer. To note about this clone: Its antigen has not been determined. No base quality information exists; no much larger clone differs at one position.

The receptor library was made with the immunoSEQ multiplex PCR assay. TCRdb retrieved this table from immuneACCESS and kept in-frame rearrangements only. Not all clones are present; in checked studies, unresolved V genes account for under half, and no reason is known for the remainder. This sample holds about 26,000 clones; 77% were observed only once. The ten most abundant clones make up roughly 24% of the sample. The receptor was derived from a human donor with non-small cell lung cancer that progressed on radiotherapy plus ipilimumab. The receptor chain draws on TRBV28 and TRBJ2-1; the D gene is possibly TRBD2, with 6 bases matching. Sequenced material: peripheral blood, taken from a patient treated with radiotherapy plus ipilimumab. The DNA is as follows: TGTGCCAGCAGCTTAGTCAGTAGCGGACCCTACAATGAGCAGTTCTTC. Its product reads: CASSLVSSGPYNEQFF. With the rest looked up from the reference TRBV28 and TRBJ2-1 genes rather than sequenced, the full variable domain is DVKVTQSSRYLVKRTGEKVFLECVQDMDHENMFWYRQDPGLGLRLIYFSYDVKMKEKGDIPEGYSVSREKKERFSLILESASTNQTSMYLCASSLVSSGPYNEQFFGPGTRLTVL.